These T cell receptor beta chains were read from a single sample in a study of blood T cell repertoires in COVID-19. The repertoire was sequenced with immunoSEQ multiplex PCR; TCRdb's copy has only in-frame clones and lacks some. The sample holds approximately 480,000 clones, approximately 92% seen once. Sequencing used peripheral blood. The receptor source for this set is a man aged 18-30 years with COVID-19, enrolled during active disease. CDR3s include the opening cysteine and the closing phenylalanine or tryptophan. Fields, in order: J gene, clone size, V gene, D gene, CDR3 protein, CDR3 DNA. D genes are given only for firm matches. Only some rows state a clone size, as once, few, many or a class for expanded clones.

TRBJ2-7,.,TRBV5-4,.,CASSVTGTYEQYF,TGTGCCAGCAGCGTCACAGGTACCTACGAGCAGTACTTC
TRBJ2-1,.,TRBV5-5,TRBD2,CASSLVGLDMYEQFF,TGTGCCAGCAGCTTGGTGGGACTAGACATGTATGAGCAGTTCTTC
TRBJ1-2,.,TRBV27,.,CASSSHRDYWGYTF,TGTGCCAGCAGTTCCCACAGGGATTACTGGGGCTACACCTTC
TRBJ1-3,.,TRBV3-1/TRBV3-2,.,CASSQGGGVDTIYF,TGTGCCAGCAGCCAAGGAGGAGGGGTAGACACCATATATTTT
TRBJ1-2,.,TRBV3-1/TRBV3-2,.,CASSEPGYGSGYTF,TGTGCCAGCAGCGAACCGGGGTACGGGAGTGGCTACACCTTC
TRBJ2-5,.,TRBV7-3,TRBD1,CASSLGGGQGSETQYF,TGTGCCAGCAGCTTAGGGGGCGGACAGGGGTCAGAGACCCAGTACTTC
TRBJ2-3,.,TRBV14,TRBD2,CASSSRLALVDTQYF,TGTGCCAGCAGCTCCAGACTAGCCCTAGTGGATACGCAGTATTTT
TRBJ2-7,.,TRBV6-5,TRBD2,CASWLAGGHEQYF,TGTGCCAGCTGGCTAGCGGGCGGCCACGAGCAGTACTTC
TRBJ2-7,.,TRBV11-3,TRBD2,CASSWGMIAGDDEQYF,TGTGCCAGCAGCTGGGGGATGATAGCGGGAGACGACGAGCAGTACTTC
TRBJ2-5,once,TRBV11-2,TRBD2,CASSLQRLAAETQYF,TGTGCCAGCAGCTTACAGCGACTAGCGGCTGAGACCCAGTACTTC
TRBJ2-6,.,TRBV5-6,.,CASSLVGGVGSGANVLTF,TGTGCCAGCAGCTTGGTAGGGGGAGTGGGGTCTGGGGCCAACGTCCTGACTTTC
TRBJ2-2,.,TRBV29-1,TRBD2,CSVALAGATGELFF,TGCAGCGTTGCTCTAGCGGGGGCCACCGGGGAGCTGTTTTTT
TRBJ1-3,few,TRBV7-9,.,CASSRRGSSGNTIYF,TGTGCCAGCAGCCGGCGGGGCTCCTCTGGAAACACCATATATTTT
TRBJ2-2,.,TRBV6-5,TRBD2,CASSFRLAVTGELFF,TGTGCCAGCAGTTTTAGACTAGCGGTGACCGGGGAGCTGTTTTTT
TRBJ2-7,.,TRBV7-2,.,CASSLARGREIYEQYF,TGTGCCAGCAGCCTCGCCCGGGGGCGGGAGATCTACGAGCAGTACTTC
TRBJ2-3,once,TRBV6-4,TRBD2,CASSPGGNEDTQYF,TGTGCCAGCAGTCCGGGGGGGAACGAGGATACGCAGTATTTT
TRBJ2-1,.,TRBV6-1,.,CASSDGIYNEQFF,TGTGCCAGCAGTGACGGGATTTACAATGAGCAGTTCTTC
TRBJ2-7,.,TRBV11-3,.,CASSFSSSEAYEQYF,TGTGCCAGCAGCTTCTCCTCCTCGGAGGCCTACGAGCAGTACTTC
TRBJ2-7,.,TRBV11-2,TRBD2,CASRPLAGVPYEQYF,TGTGCCAGCAGACCCCTAGCGGGAGTTCCCTACGAGCAGTACTTC
TRBJ2-1,.,TRBV18,TRBD2,CASYRLASSYNEQFF,TGTGCCAGCTACCGACTAGCGAGCTCCTACAATGAGCAGTTCTTC
TRBJ2-3,.,TRBV2,TRBD2,CASRLETAGGTDTQYF,TGTGCCAGCAGGCTGGAGACGGCGGGAGGCACAGATACGCAGTATTTT
TRBJ2-4,.,TRBV3-1/TRBV3-2,.,CASSHSTVAKNIQYF,TGTGCCAGCAGCCATTCAACTGTAGCCAAAAACATTCAGTACTTC
TRBJ2-2,.,TRBV9,.,CASSVDGSGTGELFF,TGTGCCAGCAGCGTAGACGGGAGCGGGACCGGGGAGCTGTTTTTT
TRBJ2-3,.,TRBV5-1,.,CASSQDAGAWDTQYF,TGCGCCAGCAGTCAAGACGCGGGGGCCTGGGATACGCAGTATTTT
TRBJ2-1,.,TRBV27,TRBD2,CASTMRGDLYNEQFF,TGTGCCAGCACAATGCGGGGGGACCTCTACAATGAGCAGTTCTTC
TRBJ2-2,.,TRBV15,.,CATSRLRTGELFF,TGTGCCACCAGCAGACTAAGAACCGGGGAGCTGTTTTTT
TRBJ1-3,.,TRBV24-1,.,CATAGTPGNTIYF,TGTGCCACCGCTGGGACACCCGGAAACACCATATATTTT
TRBJ2-5,.,TRBV7-2,.,CASSAGLQQETQYF,TGTGCCAGCAGCGCGGGACTGCAACAAGAGACCCAGTACTTC
TRBJ2-1,.,TRBV13,.,CASSPRASSNEQFF,TGTGCCAGCAGCCCGCGGGCTAGCTCAAATGAGCAGTTCTTC
TRBJ2-7,.,TRBV10-3,TRBD1,CAISTGTGPYEQYF,TGTGCCATCAGTACCGGGACAGGGCCCTACGAGCAGTACTTC
TRBJ1-1,few,TRBV12-5,.,CASGRAEAFF,TGTGCTAGTGGTCGCGCTGAAGCTTTCTTT
TRBJ2-2,.,TRBV11-3,TRBD1,CASSLGPDRANGELFF,TGTGCCAGCAGCTTAGGGCCAGACAGGGCGAACGGGGAGCTGTTTTTT
TRBJ2-1,.,TRBV5-1,TRBD2,CASSLGEGRNNEQFF,TGCGCCAGCAGCTTGGGGGAGGGTCGGAACAATGAGCAGTTCTTC
TRBJ2-5,.,TRBV19,TRBD2,CASSIGTSGAGAQYF,TGTGCCAGTAGTATAGGGACTAGCGGCGCGGGGGCCCAGTACTTC
TRBJ1-1,once,TRBV6-6,.,CASSYGRPNTEAFF,TGTGCCAGCAGTTACGGGCGACCGAACACTGAAGCTTTCTTT
TRBJ2-5,.,TRBV28,.,CASSLKAGAGETQYF,TGTGCCAGCAGTTTAAAGGCTGGGGCGGGGGAGACCCAGTACTTC
TRBJ1-5,few,TRBV7-9,TRBD1,CASSSGQGSNQPQHF,TGTGCCAGCAGCTCCGGACAGGGTAGCAATCAGCCCCAGCATTTT
TRBJ2-2,.,TRBV6-2/TRBV6-3,TRBD2,CASSTPLGAGGPDGELFF,TGTGCCAGCAGTACCCCGCTGGGGGCGGGGGGGCCGGACGGGGAGCTGTTTTTT